This T cell receptor beta chain comes out of a study of OX40 agonist ivuxolimab in advanced cancers. Study-wide points: Clonal expansion was among the lowest in partial responders at 0.1-3.0 mg/kg, especially CD8+.

Here immunoSEQ multiplex PCR was the method, and the copy in TCRdb shows in-frame clones only, minus some. The profile covers about 86,000 clones, with about 90% appearing a single time and 8.7% taken by the ten largest. About this clone: The antigen is undetermined.

Trimming took off 3 bases at V and 0 bases at J, with 12 bases between the two ends. The CDR3 loop spans 16 amino acids. The germline gives CDR1 KGHSH, CDR2 LQKENI. This specimen consisted of CD4+ or CD8+ T cells sorted from blood, obtained in a trial of the OX40 agonist ivuxolimab. The sequence was obtained from an adult with an advanced solid tumor such as melanoma, head and neck, liver or kidney cancer. The rearrangement uses TRBV18 and TRBJ2-1, with D perhaps TRBD1 (6 bases). The chain's CDR3 is CASSPPGQSSYNEQFF. The CDR3 DNA follows: TGTGCCAGCTCACCCCCGGGACAAAGCTCCTACAATGAGCAGTTCTTC.